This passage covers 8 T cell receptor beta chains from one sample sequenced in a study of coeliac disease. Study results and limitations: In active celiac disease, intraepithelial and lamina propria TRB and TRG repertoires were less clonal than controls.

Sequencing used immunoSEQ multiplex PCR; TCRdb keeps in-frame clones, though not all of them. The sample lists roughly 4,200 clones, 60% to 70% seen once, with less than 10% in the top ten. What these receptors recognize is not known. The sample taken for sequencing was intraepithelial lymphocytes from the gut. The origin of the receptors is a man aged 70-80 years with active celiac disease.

The CDR3 spells CASSLTTGTVGSPLHF. The CDR3 nucleotides read TGTGCCAGCAGCCTAACAACCGGGACAGTCGGTTCACCCCTCCACTTT. This chain uses TRBV7-8 with TRBJ1-6, with 7 positions matching TRBD1. With 5 bases clipped from V and 9 bases from J, the junction kept 13 bases outside the gene matches. This CDR3 is 16 amino acids long. In germline, CDR1 is SGHVS, CDR2 FQNEAQ.

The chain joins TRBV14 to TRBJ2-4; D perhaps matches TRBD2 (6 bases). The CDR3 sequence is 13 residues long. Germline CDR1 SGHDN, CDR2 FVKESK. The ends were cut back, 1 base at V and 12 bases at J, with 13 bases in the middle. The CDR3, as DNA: TGTGCCAGCAGCCAAGGTGGGGCTAGCGCTCAGTACTTC. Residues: CASSQGGASAQYF.

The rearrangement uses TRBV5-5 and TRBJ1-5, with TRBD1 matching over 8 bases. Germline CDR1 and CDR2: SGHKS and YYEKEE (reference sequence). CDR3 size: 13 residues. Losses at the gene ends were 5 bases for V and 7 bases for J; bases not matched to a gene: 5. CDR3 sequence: CASSRGQGQPQHF. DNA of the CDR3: TGTGCCAGCAGTCGAGGACAGGGACAGCCCCAGCATTTT.

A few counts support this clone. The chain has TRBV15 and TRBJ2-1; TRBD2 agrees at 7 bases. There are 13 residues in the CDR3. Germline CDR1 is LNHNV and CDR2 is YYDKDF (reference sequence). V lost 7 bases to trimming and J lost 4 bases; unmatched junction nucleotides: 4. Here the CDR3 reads CATTLAPYNEQFF. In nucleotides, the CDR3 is TGTGCCACCACACTAGCGCCTTACAATGAGCAGTTCTTC.

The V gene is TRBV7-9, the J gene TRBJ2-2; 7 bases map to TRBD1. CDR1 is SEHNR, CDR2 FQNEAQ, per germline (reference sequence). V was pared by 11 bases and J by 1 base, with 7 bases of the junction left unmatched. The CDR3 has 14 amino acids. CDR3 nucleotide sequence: TGTGCCGACGGACAGGCGCTGAACACCGGGGAGCTGTTTTTT. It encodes CADGQALNTGELFF.

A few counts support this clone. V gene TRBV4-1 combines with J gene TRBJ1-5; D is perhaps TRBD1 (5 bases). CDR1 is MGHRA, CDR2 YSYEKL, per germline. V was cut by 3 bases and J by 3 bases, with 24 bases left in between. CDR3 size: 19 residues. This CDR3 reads CASSQRPGLYVGNNQPQHF. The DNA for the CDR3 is TGCGCCAGCAGCCAGAGGCCGGGACTCTACGTAGGTAACAATCAGCCCCAGCATTTT.

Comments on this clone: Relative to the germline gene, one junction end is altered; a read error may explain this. CDR3 bases: TGTGCTAGCAGCTTAGCGGAAGCGGAGACCCAGTACTTC. Amino acids: CASSLAEAETQYF. The chain is built from TRBV7-7 and TRBJ2-5; tentative D call: TRBD2 (6 bases). The CDR3 sequence is 13 residues long. The germline gives CDR1 SSHAT, CDR2 FNYEAQ (reference sequence).

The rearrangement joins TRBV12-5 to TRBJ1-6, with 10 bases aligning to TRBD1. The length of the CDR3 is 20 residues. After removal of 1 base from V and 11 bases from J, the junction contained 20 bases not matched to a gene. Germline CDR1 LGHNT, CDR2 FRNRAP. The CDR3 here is CASGLGSGTGAPILGTPLHF. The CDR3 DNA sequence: TGTGCTAGTGGTTTGGGCAGCGGGACAGGGGCCCCGATATTGGGAACACCCCTCCACTTT. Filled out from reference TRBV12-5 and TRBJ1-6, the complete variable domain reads DARVTQTPRHKVTEMGQEVTMRCQPILGHNTVFWYRQTMMQGLELLAYFRNRAPLDDSGMPKDRFSAEMPDATLATLKIQPSEPRDSAVYFCASGLGSGTGAPILGTPLHFGNGTRLTVT.